This is a list of T cell receptor beta chains from one sample in a study of T-cell reconstitution after alpha-beta-depleted transplantation in children. Each CDR3 protein gets one entry after TCRdb re-called the PCR reads with MiXCR. Among about 20,000 distinct CDR3 sequences listed, approximately 12% were seen once. Sequenced here: PBMCs, mostly from graft donor cells, sampled 60 days after TCRalphabeta/CD19-depleted stem cell transplant. These receptors were collected from a female patient aged 2-10 years who had a stem cell transplant for congenital amegakaryocytic thrombocytopenia, so the T cells may come from the graft donor. Both conserved end residues are part of each CDR3. The D gene is left open where the match is weak. Clone size is given for some rows only: seen once, a few or many times, or a class if the clone is expanded.

>TRBV29-1|TRBJ2-7|-|many
CSVPPGARRFYEQYF
TGCAGCGTCCCTCCCGGGGCGCGGAGATTCTACGAGCAGTACTTC
>TRBV5-6|TRBJ2-7|TRBD2|many
CASSDTRETSGNVYEQYF
TGTGCCAGCAGCGATACAAGAGAGACTAGCGGGAATGTCTACGAGCAGTACTTC
>TRBV2|TRBJ2-5|TRBD2|many
CASSSGQETQYF
TGTGCCAGTTCTAGCGGTCAAGAGACCCAGTACTTC
>TRBV6-5|TRBJ2-3|TRBD1|many
CASSYQTGTALDTQYF
TGTGCCAGCAGTTACCAAACCGGGACAGCCCTAGATACGCAGTATTTT
>TRBV20-1|TRBJ1-2|TRBD1|few
CSASQGNRGYTF
TGCAGTGCATCACAGGGGAATCGAGGCTACACCTTC
>TRBV6-4|TRBJ1-1|-|-
CASSDITEAFF
TGTGCCAGCAGTGACATCACTGAAGCTTTCTTT
>TRBV6-1|TRBJ2-5|-|many
CASRRGSTGETQYF
TGTGCCAGTCGTCGTGGGAGTACGGGGGAGACCCAGTACTTC
>TRBV27|TRBJ2-2|TRBD2|many
CASSRLAGAAGTGELFF
TGTGCCAGCAGTCGTTTAGCGGGAGCTGCAGGTACCGGGGAGCTGTTTTTT
>TRBV7-8|TRBJ2-7|-|many
CASSLVQGRNEQYF
TGTGCCAGCAGCTTAGTGCAGGGGCGTAACGAGCAGTACTTC
>TRBV10-1|TRBJ2-3|TRBD2|many
CASSDKGRLAGPGGSSDTQYF
TGCGCCAGCAGTGATAAAGGTCGGCTAGCGGGACCTGGAGGTTCCTCAGATACGCAGTATTTT
>TRBV5-1|TRBJ2-5|-|many
CASSQPQETQYF
TGCGCCAGCAGCCAACCCCAAGAGACCCAGTACTTC
>TRBV2|TRBJ1-1|-|many
CASRGPGHRNTEAFF
TGTGCCAGCAGGGGACCGGGACACAGGAACACTGAAGCTTTCTTT
>TRBV27|TRBJ2-1|-|-
CASSLDWYNEQFF
TGTGCCAGCAGTTTAGATTGGTACAATGAGCAGTTCTTC
>TRBV28|TRBJ1-4|-|medium-sized
CASSLRTNEKLFF
TGTGCCAGCAGTTTAAGAACTAATGAAAAACTGTTTTTT
>TRBV6-5|TRBJ2-5|-|many
CASSYSIGGETQYF
TGTGCCAGCAGTTACTCGATTGGTGGAGAGACCCAGTACTTC
>TRBV28|TRBJ1-5|-|many
CASRLIGSNQPQHF
TGTGCCAGCAGATTAATAGGATCGAATCAGCCCCAGCATTTT
>TRBV27|TRBJ2-5|-|many
CASGGHRRETQYF
TGTGCCAGCGGAGGACACCGAAGGGAGACCCAGTACTTC
>TRBV10-2|TRBJ2-5|TRBD2|many
CASRASGWNQETQYF
TGCGCCAGCAGGGCTAGCGGGTGGAACCAAGAGACCCAGTACTTC
>TRBV7-9|TRBJ2-1|-|few
CASSHGGGHNEQFF
TGTGCCAGCAGCCATGGCGGTGGACACAATGAGCAGTTCTTC
>TRBV5-1|TRBJ1-1|-|many
CASSLGQVNTEAFF
TGCGCCAGCAGCTTGGGACAGGTAAACACTGAAGCTTTCTTT
>TRBV3-1|TRBJ2-7|-|-
CASCQEHRRGGEQYF
TGTGCCAGCTGCCAAGAACACAGGAGAGGTGGGGAGCAGTACTTC
>TRBV7-9|TRBJ2-1|-|many
CASSLEGRSSYNEQFF
TGTGCCAGCAGCTTAGAAGGCAGAAGCTCCTACAATGAGCAGTTCTTC
>TRBV27|TRBJ1-1|TRBD1|-
CASSINRDRATEAFF
TGTGCCAGCAGTATAAACCGGGACAGGGCCACGGAAGCTTTCTTT
>TRBV10-3|TRBJ2-7|TRBD1|-
CAISVTGTGSLSYEQYF
TGTGCCATCAGTGTAACCGGGACAGGGTCCTTATCCTACGAGCAGTACTTC